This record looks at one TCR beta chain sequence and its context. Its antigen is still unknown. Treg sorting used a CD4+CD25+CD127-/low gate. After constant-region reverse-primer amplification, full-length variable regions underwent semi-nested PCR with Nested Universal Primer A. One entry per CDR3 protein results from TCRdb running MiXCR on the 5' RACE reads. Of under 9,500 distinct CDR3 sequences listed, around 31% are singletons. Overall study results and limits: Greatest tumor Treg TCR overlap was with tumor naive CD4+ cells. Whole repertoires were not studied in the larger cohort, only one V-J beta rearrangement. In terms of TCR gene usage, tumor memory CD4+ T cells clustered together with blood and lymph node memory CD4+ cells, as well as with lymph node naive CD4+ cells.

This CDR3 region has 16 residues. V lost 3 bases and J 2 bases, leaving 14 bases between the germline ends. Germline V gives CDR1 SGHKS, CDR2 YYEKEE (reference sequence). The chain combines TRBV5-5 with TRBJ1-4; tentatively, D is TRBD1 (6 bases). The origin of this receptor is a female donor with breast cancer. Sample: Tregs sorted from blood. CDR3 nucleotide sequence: TGTGCCAGCAGCTCCCCCTCGAGGGGGACTAATGAAAAACTGTTTTTT. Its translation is CASSSPSRGTNEKLFF. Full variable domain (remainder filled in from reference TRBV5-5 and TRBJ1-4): DAGVTQSPTHLIKTRGQQVTLRCSPISGHKSVSWYQQVLGQGPQFIFQYYEKEERGRGNFPDRFSARQFPNYSSELNVNALLLGDSALYLCASSSPSRGTNEKLFFGSGTQLSVL.